The 17 T cell receptor beta chains listed next were all sequenced from one sample in a study of CD8+ T cells in alopecia areata. The authors extracted RNA and reverse transcribed it into cDNA as the sequencing template. The table came from immunoSEQ multiplex PCR; TCRdb's copy has only in-frame clones and leaves some out. The data contain 170,000 or so clones, roughly 64% of them singletons. Treatment described: oral pan-JAK inhibitor, 5-10 mg twice daily. Material: CD8+ T cells sorted from blood, obtained at week 24, from a patient treated with tofacitinib. These receptor sequences come from a human donor with alopecia areata.

This rearrangement joins TRBV29-1 to TRBJ2-5; no clear D. The CDR3 is 11 amino acids. Trimming pared 6 bases from V and 3 bases from J, leaving 8 bases between. The germline gives CDR1 SQVTM, CDR2 ANQGSEA. In DNA, the CDR3 is TGCAGCGTAACAGTAGAAGAGACCCAGTACTTC. This codes for CSVTVEETQYF.

The chain joins TRBV2 to TRBJ1-2; 7 bases fit TRBD1. The V segment lost 3 bases and the J segment 3 bases; nucleotides outside the gene matches: 10. Germline assignment: CDR1 SNHLY and CDR2 FYNNEI. This CDR3 spans 16 amino acids. Here the CDR3 DNA reads TGTGCCAGCAGTGACCCCAGGGGGATGAGTGACTATGGCTACACCTTC. This sequence encodes CASSDPRGMSDYGYTF.

The chain combines TRBV27 with TRBJ1-2; D unresolved. Between the trimmed V and J ends, which lost 4 bases and 7 bases, there was a span of 16 bases. Germline CDR1 reads MNHEY; CDR2 reads SMNVEV (reference sequence). This CDR3 contains 14 residues. CDR3 sequence: CASSSAAGPLGYTF. The CDR3 nucleotides are TGTGCCAGCAGTTCCGCAGCAGGTCCTCTTGGCTACACCTTC.

This clone was recorded a few times. The V gene is TRBV5-6, the J gene TRBJ1-5; D is unresolved. In germline, CDR1 is SGHDT, CDR2 YYEEEE. The CDR3 has 13 amino acids. The V end lost 4 bases, the J end lost 5 bases, and 10 bases lay between the germline ends. As DNA, the CDR3 is TGTGCCAGCAGCGCGGGCGGGGATCAGCCCCAGCATTTT. Its protein product is CASSAGGDQPQHF.

The rearrangement joins TRBV30 to TRBJ1-2; 8 positions agree with TRBD1. CDR3 length: 13 amino acids. V shed 7 bases, J shed 4 bases, and the junction held 8 bases outside the gene matches. Germline V gene lookup returns CDR1 GTSNPN and CDR2 SVGIG (reference sequence). In DNA form, the CDR3 reads TGTGCCTACGGGACAGGCGTCTTCTATGGCTACACCTTC. It translates to CAYGTGVFYGYTF.

In its sample, this clone was seen a few times. The V call is TRBV15, the J call TRBJ2-3; D is tentatively TRBD1 or TRBD2 (5 bases each). The germline V gene encodes CDR1 LNHNV and CDR2 YYDKDF (reference sequence). The V end lost 0 bases, the J end lost 2 bases, and 9 bases lay between the germline ends. The CDR3 covers 15 residues. In nucleotides, the CDR3 is TGTGCCACCAGCAGAGATTGGGGGTACACAGATACGCAGTATTTT. This encodes CATSRDWGYTDTQYF.

The chain employs TRBV14 and TRBJ2-2; TRBD1 aligns across 8 bases. The CDR3 contains 13 residues. V dropped 5 bases and J dropped 7; count of bases not matched to a gene: 3. Per the germline V gene, CDR1 is SGHDN and CDR2 is FVKESK. The CDR3 nucleotides are TGTGCCAGCAGCGCAGGGGGCGGCGGGGAGCTGTTTTTT. Its translation is CASSAGGGGELFF.

V and J are TRBV2 and TRBJ2-1, with D possibly TRBD1 on 6 matching bases. This CDR3 spans 15 amino acids. Trimming stripped 11 bases from V and 2 bases from J, with 19 bases between. CDR1 SNHLY and CDR2 FYNNEI come from the germline V gene. This chain's CDR3 is CARRFRGSTYNEQFF. The CDR3 coding sequence is TGTGCCCGAAGATTCAGGGGCTCGACCTACAATGAGCAGTTCTTC.

The V and J genes are TRBV4-1 and TRBJ2-1, with D possibly being TRBD1 (6 bases). V lost 1 base to trimming and J lost 8 bases, with 9 bases between them. The CDR3 covers 13 residues. In germline, CDR1 is MGHRA, CDR2 YSYEKL. The CDR3 bases are TGCGCCAGCAGCCAAGGGGGGCTCGATGAGCAGTTCTTC. Encoded protein: CASSQGGLDEQFF.

Here the CDR3 DNA reads TGCAGTGCTTCATATGGCTACACCTTC. Translation: CSASYGYTF. The rearrangement joins TRBV20-1 to TRBJ1-2, with D uncertain. The V and J ends lost 5 bases and 5 bases respectively, with 3 bases between them. Germline CDR1 reads DFQATT; CDR2 reads SNEGSKA (reference sequence). The CDR3 is 9 residues long.

V usage is TRBV6-1 and J usage is TRBJ2-5, with D perhaps TRBD1 (6 bases). The CDR3 is made up of 16 amino acids. Germline V gene data show CDR1 as MNHNS and CDR2 as SASEGT. Deletions cut 4 bases from V and 5 bases from J, with 20 bases between. The CDR3 loop reads CASSVRLRGSGETQYF. The CDR3 DNA sequence: TGTGCCAGCAGTGTCCGACTCAGGGGATCGGGGGAGACCCAGTACTTC.

The chain has TRBV15 and TRBJ2-3; no definite D call. Germline values: CDR1 LNHNV, CDR2 YYDKDF (reference sequence). The V and J ends lost 0 bases and 2 bases respectively, with 9 bases between them. The CDR3 spans 15 residues. DNA for the CDR3: TGTGCCACCAGCAGAGATAGGGCGTTCACAGATACGCAGTATTTT. The encoded protein is CATSRDRAFTDTQYF.

This clone occurred a few times. This rearrangement joins TRBV19 to TRBJ2-3; D assignment may be TRBD1 or TRBD2 (6 bases each). The CDR3 runs 14 residues. Germline CDR1 LNHDA, CDR2 SQIVND (reference sequence). Trimming stripped 7 bases from V and 2 bases from J, with 13 bases between. CDR3 bases: TGTGCCAGTAAGGGGGAGGCGCACACAGATACGCAGTATTTT. Protein sequence: CASKGEAHTDTQYF.

The chain employs TRBV9 and TRBJ2-3; the D gene is possibly TRBD1 (6 bases). The germline CDR1 and CDR2 sequences are SGDLS and YYNGEE. Trimming pared 3 bases from V and 0 bases from J, leaving 17 bases between. The CDR3 loop spans 17 amino acids. The CDR3 here is CASSGLGAGHSTDTQYF. The CDR3 bases are TGTGCCAGCAGCGGTCTGGGGGCGGGCCATAGCACAGATACGCAGTATTTT.

V is TRBV29-1 and J is TRBJ1-1; D unclear. The CDR3 consists of 11 residues. Deletions cut 8 bases from V and 4 bases from J, with 11 bases between. Germline CDR1 reads SQVTM; CDR2 reads ANQGSEA. The CDR3 protein is CSLGMGTEAFF. The CDR3 region has the DNA TGCAGCCTGGGTATGGGCACTGAAGCTTTCTTT.

The sample holds a few counts of this clone. J is TRBJ1-2 and V is TRBV19, with D uncertain. V lost 3 bases and J lost 12, with 17 bases in between. CDR3 length equals 13 residues. Germline assignment: CDR1 LNHDA and CDR2 SQIVND (reference sequence). Here the CDR3 reads CASSIGSPSANTF. The CDR3 DNA is TGTGCCAGTAGTATCGGGAGTCCCTCAGCCAACACCTTC.

This clone was detected a few times. At the DNA level, this CDR3 is encoded by other sequences in the same sample as well. The rearrangement uses TRBV7-9 and TRBJ2-5; no firm D call. V was trimmed by 0 bases and J by 2 bases, leaving 1 base between them. Germline values: CDR1 SEHNR, CDR2 FQNEAQ (reference sequence). This CDR3 comprises 12 residues. The CDR3 DNA follows: TGTGCCAGCAGCTTAGCACAAGAGACCCAGTACTTC. It specifies CASSLAQETQYF.